This T cell receptor beta chain derives from a study of T-cell memory formation after mild COVID-19. Looking at the study overall: The study found TCR clusters largely donor specific.

The CDR3 consists of 14 residues. The germline V gene has CDR1 LNHDA and CDR2 SQIVND (reference sequence). The V end lost 5 bases, the J end lost 3 bases, and 11 bases lay between the germline ends. A single record per CDR3 protein comes from TCRdb applying MiXCR to the 5' RACE reads. The sample yields roughly 250,000 distinct CDR3 sequences, roughly 15% seen once. This receptor was taken from a man between 18 and 29 years old who had mild COVID-19 (a few samples of this study predate the infection). Cell type and time point are not known. The gene calls are TRBV19 and TRBJ1-5; D is ambiguous. Sequencing was done on a sample of PBMCs or a T cell subset sorted from them (not recorded which). CDR3 sequence (DNA): TGTGCCAGTAGTCCCGTGGTGTACAATCAGCCCCAGCATTTT. Its translation: CASSPVVYNQPQHF.